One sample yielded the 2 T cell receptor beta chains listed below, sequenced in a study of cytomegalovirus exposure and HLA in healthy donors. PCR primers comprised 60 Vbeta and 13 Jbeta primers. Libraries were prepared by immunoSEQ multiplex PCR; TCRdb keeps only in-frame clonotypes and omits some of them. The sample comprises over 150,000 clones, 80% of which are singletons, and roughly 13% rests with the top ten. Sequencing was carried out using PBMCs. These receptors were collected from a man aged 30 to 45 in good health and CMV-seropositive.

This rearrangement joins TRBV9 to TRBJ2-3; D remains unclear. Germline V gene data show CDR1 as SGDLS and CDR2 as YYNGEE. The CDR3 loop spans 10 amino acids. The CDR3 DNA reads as TGTGCGTCAGGCACAGATACGCAGTATTTT. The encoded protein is CASGTDTQYF.

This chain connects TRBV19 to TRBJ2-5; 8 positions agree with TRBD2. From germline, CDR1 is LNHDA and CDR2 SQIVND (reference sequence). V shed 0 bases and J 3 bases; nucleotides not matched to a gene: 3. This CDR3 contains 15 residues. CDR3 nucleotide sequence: TGTGCCAGTAGTATAGACGGGAGGGTGAAAGAGACCCAGTACTTC. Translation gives CASSIDGRVKETQYF.